Listed here are 24 T cell receptor beta chains from one sample, sequenced in a study of T cell repertoires in cytomegalovirus infection. MiXCR, run by TCRdb on the reads, gives a single entry per CDR3 protein. This sample yields about a million distinct CDR3 sequences, of which around 31% are seen a single time; over 13% belongs to the top ten. Which antigens these TCRs recognize remains unknown. The sample here was cultured CD8+ T cells from PBMCs, taken from culture after CMV antigen stimulation. The receptors shown here come from a human donor in good health (CMV status not recorded). Some clones in this sample may be carry-over from other donors' samples.

This clonotype appeared many times. V is TRBV7-8 and J is TRBJ2-7; 7 nucleotides line up with TRBD1. The CDR3 spans 14 residues. Losses at the gene ends were 4 bases for V and 5 bases for J; bases not matched to a gene: 8. Germline V gene data show CDR1 as SGHVS and CDR2 as FQNEAQ. CDR3 sequence (DNA): TGTGCCAGCAGCTCAGCCACAGGGGAGCACGAGCAGTACTTC. It encodes CASSSATGEHEQYF.

The V gene is TRBV4-1, the J gene TRBJ2-7; unclear D gene. This CDR3 is built from 14 residues. With 6 bases removed from V and 6 bases from J, the gap between germline ends came to 18 bases. Germline V gene sequence: CDR1 MGHRA, CDR2 YSYEKL. CDR3 sequence (DNA): TGCGCCAGCAGTCCCACGGTCCTCTCGGGCGAGCAGTACGTC. Its translation: CASSPTVLSGEQYV.

This clonotype has more than one count but fewer than ten. The gene calls are TRBV19 and TRBJ1-2; D is possibly TRBD1 (6 bases). The CDR3 totals 13 residues. Trimming cost V 8 bases and J 6 bases, with 16 bases left between them. Germline-derived CDR1 and CDR2 are LNHDA and SQIVND (reference sequence). The CDR3 loop is CASYQGRLDGYTF. CDR3 nucleotide sequence: TGTGCCAGTTACCAGGGGAGGCTGGATGGCTACACCTTC.

This clonotype turned up a few times. The chain has TRBV6-5 and TRBJ2-7, with D tentatively TRBD1 (6 bases). Trimming took off 4 bases at V and 0 bases at J, with 19 bases between the two ends. The CDR3 consists of 17 residues. Per the germline V gene, CDR1 is MNHEY and CDR2 is SVGAGI. In DNA, the CDR3 is TGTGCCAGCAGTTTCGGCCGGGACACATGTTCCTCCTACGAGCAGTACGTC. Translating it yields CASSFGRDTCSSYEQYV.

The chain links TRBV4-3 to TRBJ1-1; 7 bases map to TRBD1. Trimming took 3 bases from V and 4 from J; bases not matched to a gene: 8. The length of the CDR3 is 15 residues. Germline values: CDR1 LGHNA, CDR2 YSLEER. The CDR3 protein is CASSQATGISTEAFF. The CDR3 DNA reads TGCGCCAGCAGCCAGGCGACAGGGATAAGCACTGAAGCTTTCTTT.

In regard to this clonotype: A much larger clone sits a single nucleotide away, making a read error possible. Because it lacks the conserved phenylalanine or tryptophan at the end, this CDR3 is likely a read error. The gene calls are TRBV12-3 or TRBV12-4 and TRBJ1-3; 7 positions agree with TRBD1. J lost 4 bases, V lost 5 bases, and 5 bases had no gene match. This CDR3 is built from 14 residues. The CDR3 nucleotides read TGTGCCAGCAGTCAAACAGGGGAGGGAAACACCATATATCTT. It codes for CASSQTGEGNTIYL.

The V and J genes are TRBV19 and TRBJ1-2; a weak D match, TRBD1 (6 bases). The V gene's germline CDR1 is LNHDA and CDR2 SQIVND (reference sequence). The CDR3 length is 16 residues. V was clipped by 5 bases and J by 8 bases, with 24 bases between them. CDR3 region: CASSATATGSWGGYTF. CDR3 sequence (DNA): TGTGCCAGTAGTGCTACCGCGACAGGTTCCTGGGGAGGCTACACCTTC.

The chain carries TRBV5-1 and TRBJ2-3; 10 nucleotides match TRBD2. Germline CDR1 and CDR2: SGHRS and YFSETQ. V was pared by 0 bases and J by 1 base, with 2 bases of the junction left unmatched. This CDR3 comprises 16 residues. The chain's CDR3 is CASSLVGTSGTDTQYF. CDR3 bases: TGCGCCAGCAGCTTGGTGGGGACTAGCGGCACAGATACGCAGTATTTT.

The rearrangement links TRBV27 to TRBJ2-7; tentatively, D is TRBD2 (6 bases). Germline lookup yields CDR1 MNHEY and CDR2 SMNVEV (reference sequence). The CDR3 totals 16 residues. Deletions cut 5 bases from V and 1 base from J, with 18 bases between. The CDR3 nucleotides are TGTGCCAGCAGTCTAGTTTCGGGCGGAGGGTCCTACGAGCAGTACTTC. Translated, it gives CASSLVSGGGSYEQYF.

This clonotype has a handful of counts. The chain uses TRBV7-9 and TRBJ2-6; TRBD1 matches 11 bases. This CDR3 is 19 amino acids long. CDR1 is SEHNR, CDR2 FQNEAQ, per germline (reference sequence). The junction had 4 bases not matched to a gene; V was cut back by 0 bases and J by 0 bases. The DNA of the CDR3 is TGTGCCAGCAGCTTAGCGTTGGGACAGGGGGTCTCTGGGGCCAACGTCCTGACTTTC. Its translation: CASSLALGQGVSGANVLTF.

V gene TRBV19 combines with J gene TRBJ1-5; perhaps TRBD1 as D (5 bases). The germline CDR1 and CDR2 sequences are LNHDA and SQIVND (reference sequence). This CDR3 region has 15 residues. The V gene lost 0 bases and the J gene lost 2 bases, with 8 bases spanning the gap. CDR3 sequence reads: CASSIDRVRNQPQHF. The CDR3 nucleotides are TGTGCCAGTAGTATAGACAGGGTTCGCAATCAGCCCCAGCATTTT.

This clonotype was detected only a few times. The chain recombines TRBV6-2 or TRBV6-3 with TRBJ1-1; tentative D call: TRBD1 (5 bases). Deletions cut 5 bases from V and 0 bases from J, with 28 bases between. This CDR3 comprises 20 residues. Germline values: CDR1 MNHEY, CDR2 SVGEGT. The CDR3 is CASSKTAGRRMGGMNTEAFF. DNA of the CDR3: TGTGCCAGCAGTAAAACTGCGGGACGCCGTATGGGGGGAATGAACACTGAAGCTTTCTTT.

This clonotype has just a few counts. The CDR3 DNA is TGCGCCAGCAGCTTTGCAGGGCCCCCTGAGGCCGGGGAGCTGTTTTTT. Translating it yields CASSFAGPPEAGELFF. The chain recombines TRBV5-1 with TRBJ2-2; D perhaps matches TRBD1 (5 bases). The CDR3 runs to 16 residues. Trimming pared 2 bases from V and 6 bases from J, leaving 17 bases between. The germline V gene has CDR1 SGHRS and CDR2 YFSETQ.

The sample holds many counts of this clonotype. The gene calls are TRBV7-9 and TRBJ1-2; the match to TRBD1 covers 8 bases. J was trimmed by 8 bases and V by 7 bases; bases with no gene match: 27. The CDR3 has 19 residues. Germline CDR1 is SEHNR and CDR2 is FQNEAQ (reference sequence). In nucleotides, the CDR3 is TGTGCCAGCATCGCTTACGGAGGGACAGGTTCCCTAACTTATCGGGGCTACACCTTC. This gives the protein CASIAYGGTGSLTYRGYTF. The full variable domain, with the rest looked up from reference TRBV7-9 and TRBJ1-2, is DTGVSQNPRHKITKRGQNVTFRCDPISEHNRLYWYRQTLGQGPEFLTYFQNEAQLEKSRLLSDRFSAERPKGSFSTLEIQRTEQGDSAMYLCASIAYGGTGSLTYRGYTFGSGTRLTVV.

This clonotype was recorded many times. V is TRBV7-6 and J is TRBJ2-1; D gene ambiguous. This CDR3 spans 13 amino acids. Looked up from germline, CDR1 is SGHVS and CDR2 is FNYEAQ. V was shortened by 5 bases and J by 1 base, with 6 bases between the two germline ends. CDR3 sequence: CASSPASYNEQFF. For the CDR3, the DNA is TGTGCCAGCAGCCCGGCTTCCTACAATGAGCAGTTCTTC. The variable domain in full, with the rest retrieved from reference TRBV7-6 and TRBJ2-1, is GAGVSQSPRYKVTKRGQDVALRCDPISGHVSLYWYRQALGQGPEFLTYFNYEAQQDKSGLPNDRFSAERPEGSISTLTIQRTEQRDSAMYRCASSPASYNEQFFGPGTRLTVL.

The chain carries TRBV28 and TRBJ2-6; D gene uncertain. The CDR3 loop spans 18 amino acids. Germline lookup yields CDR1 MDHEN and CDR2 SYDVKM. The ends were cut back, 5 bases at V and 0 bases at J, with 17 bases in the middle. The DNA for the CDR3 is TGTGCCAGCAGTCCCCTTAGGGTGTCAGACTCTGGGGCCAACGTCCTGACTTTC. The encoded protein is CASSPLRVSDSGANVLTF.

This clonotype showed up just a few times. For the CDR3, the DNA is TGTGCCAGCAGCGTAGGCGGGGGTGGGGCTGAAGCTTTCTTT. Translating gives CASSVGGGGAEAFF. V and J are TRBV9 and TRBJ1-1; tentative D call: TRBD1 (5 bases). The CDR3 extends over 14 amino acids. Germline lookup yields CDR1 SGDLS and CDR2 YYNGEE. Trimming took off 0 bases at V and 6 bases at J, with 12 bases between the two ends.

This clonotype was seen more than once but under ten times. An end of the junction does not agree with germline; a read error may underlie this. V usage is TRBV20-1 and J usage is TRBJ2-7, with TRBD1 matching over 9 bases. Per germline, CDR1 DFQATT and CDR2 SNEGSKA (reference sequence). This CDR3 is 15 amino acids long. CDR3 protein: CSAGDRGTRSYEQYF. In nucleotides, the CDR3 is TGCAGTGCTGGAGACAGGGGGACACGCTCCTACGAGCAGTACTTC.

This clonotype was detected a few times. The rearrangement uses TRBV5-4 and TRBJ1-1; unclear D gene. The V end was cut by 5 bases, the J end by 3 bases, with 20 bases between. The CDR3 totals 16 residues. The germline V gene has CDR1 SGHNT and CDR2 YYREEE (reference sequence). The CDR3 reads CASRVTYLGRDTEAFF. For the CDR3, the DNA is TGTGCCAGCAGAGTGACGTATCTGGGAAGAGACACTGAAGCTTTCTTT.

Many counts were recorded for this clonotype. The chain links TRBV7-8 to TRBJ2-1; D uncertain. Trimming removed 5 bases at V and 8 bases at J, with 10 bases between. The CDR3 has 12 amino acids. Germline V lookup: CDR1 SGHVS, CDR2 FQNEAQ. CDR3: CASSPDPDEQFF. CDR3 DNA sequence: TGTGCCAGCAGCCCAGACCCTGATGAGCAGTTCTTC.

This clonotype has only a few counts. The chain combines TRBV20-1 with TRBJ1-4; tentative D call: TRBD1 (5 bases). Germline CDR1 and CDR2: DFQATT and SNEGSKA (reference sequence). This CDR3 comprises 15 residues. Trimming shortened V by 3 bases and J by 9 bases, and 20 bases separated the two germline ends. CDR3 protein: CSASDSLDKAQKLFF. The CDR3 DNA sequence: TGCAGTGCTAGCGACTCCTTGGACAAGGCCCAAAAACTGTTTTTT.

The rearrangement joins TRBV7-6 to TRBJ1-1; D remains unclear. Trimming left V 1 base short and J 6 bases short, with 9 bases between. Looked up from germline, CDR1 is SGHVS and CDR2 is FNYEAQ. The CDR3 length is 13 residues. The CDR3 nucleotides are TGTGCCAGCAGCTTAGGGACGTTGCCTGAAGCTTTCTTT. It yields the protein CASSLGTLPEAFF.

This clonotype appeared a few times. The chain combines TRBV2 with TRBJ2-2, with a weak D call TRBD1 (6 bases). Trimming left V 5 bases short and J 4 bases short, with 14 bases between. The CDR3 sequence is 15 residues long. Germline lookup yields CDR1 SNHLY and CDR2 FYNNEI. The chain's CDR3 is CASSNREKGTGELFF. The CDR3 DNA reads as TGTGCCAGCAGTAACAGGGAGAAAGGCACCGGGGAGCTGTTTTTT.

The sample holds a few counts of this clonotype. The V and J genes are TRBV3-1 and TRBJ2-5; 13 nucleotides line up with TRBD2. J lost 2 bases, V lost 6 bases, and 6 bases had no gene match. The germline V gene encodes CDR1 LGHDT and CDR2 YNNKEL (reference sequence). CDR3 length: 16 residues. The CDR3 here is CASRIRLAGGQETQYF. The CDR3 DNA sequence: TGTGCCAGCAGAATTCGACTAGCGGGGGGACAAGAGACCCAGTACTTC.